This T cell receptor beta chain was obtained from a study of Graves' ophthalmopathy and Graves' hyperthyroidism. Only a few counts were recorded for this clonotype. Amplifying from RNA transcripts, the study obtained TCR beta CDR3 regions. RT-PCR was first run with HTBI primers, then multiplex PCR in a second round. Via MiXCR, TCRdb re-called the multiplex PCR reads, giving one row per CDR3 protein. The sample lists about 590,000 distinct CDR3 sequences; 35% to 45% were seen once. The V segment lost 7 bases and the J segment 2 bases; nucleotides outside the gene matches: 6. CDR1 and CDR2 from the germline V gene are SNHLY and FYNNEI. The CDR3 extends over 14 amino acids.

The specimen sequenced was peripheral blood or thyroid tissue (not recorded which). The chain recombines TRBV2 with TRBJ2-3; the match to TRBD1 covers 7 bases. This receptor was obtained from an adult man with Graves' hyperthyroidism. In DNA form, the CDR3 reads TGTGCCAGCACTCCGGGACAGATCACAGATACGCAGTATTTT. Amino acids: CASTPGQITDTQYF. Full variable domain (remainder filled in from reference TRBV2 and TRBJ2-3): EPEVTQTPSHQVTQMGQEVILRCVPISNHLYFYWYRQILGQKVEFLVSFYNNEISEKSEIFDDQFSVERPDGSNFTLKIRSTKLEDSAMYFCASTPGQITDTQYFGPGTRLTVL.